The T cell receptor (beta chain) under discussion was sequenced for a study of T cell changes during pregnancy in multiple sclerosis. The CDR3 spans 16 residues. Germline assignment: CDR1 SEHNR and CDR2 FQNEAQ (reference sequence). Germline trimming cut 5 bases from V and 0 bases from J; bases unmatched to any gene: 10. TCRdb's copy holds only in-frame clones and misses some; the assay was immunoSEQ multiplex PCR. The sample includes around 66,000 clones, 91% of them seen just once. The sample consisted of peripheral blood, taken in the third trimester of pregnancy. The rearrangement links TRBV7-9 to TRBJ2-7; TRBD2 aligns across 7 bases. The receptor's source is a female donor in good health, enrolled as a control in a pregnancy study. CDR3 loop: CASSDPSTSVSYEQYF. CDR3 sequence (DNA): TGTGCCAGCAGCGACCCCTCCACTAGCGTCTCCTACGAGCAGTACTTC.